This section outlines one T cell receptor beta chain sequence together with its context. Its target is unknown. RNA transcripts yielded amplified TCR beta CDR3 regions. Researchers ran a first-round RT-PCR on the TCR CDR3 using the HTBI primer set. TCRdb reanalysed the multiplex PCR reads using MiXCR and keeps one entry per CDR3 protein. Altogether 400,000 to 600,000 distinct CDR3 sequences are present, roughly 20% being singletons, with the ten largest covering 26%. The sample originates from a study of T cells in Graves' hyperthyroidism and ophthalmopathy. Study as a whole: It was at initial diagnosis, before any treatment, that peripheral blood was collected. Whole-study results and caveats: Model predictions of ophthalmopathy came a median roughly 6.7 months before onset.

Stable hyperthyroidism: no ophthalmopathy progression over 18 months of follow-up. Extraction of PBMCs used roughly 10 ml of fresh peripheral blood. The CDR3 length is 16 residues. The ends were cut back, 2 bases at V and 3 bases at J, with 15 bases in the middle. Germline loops: CDR1 KGHDR, CDR2 SFDVKD. The J gene is TRBJ2-5, the V gene TRBV24-1; D may be TRBD1 (6 bases). Source material: blood. This receptor was obtained from a man aged 18-30 years with Graves' hyperthyroidism. The CDR3 reads CATSDSYPGVKETQYF. In DNA, the CDR3 is TGTGCCACCAGTGATTCATATCCAGGGGTGAAAGAGACCCAGTACTTC.